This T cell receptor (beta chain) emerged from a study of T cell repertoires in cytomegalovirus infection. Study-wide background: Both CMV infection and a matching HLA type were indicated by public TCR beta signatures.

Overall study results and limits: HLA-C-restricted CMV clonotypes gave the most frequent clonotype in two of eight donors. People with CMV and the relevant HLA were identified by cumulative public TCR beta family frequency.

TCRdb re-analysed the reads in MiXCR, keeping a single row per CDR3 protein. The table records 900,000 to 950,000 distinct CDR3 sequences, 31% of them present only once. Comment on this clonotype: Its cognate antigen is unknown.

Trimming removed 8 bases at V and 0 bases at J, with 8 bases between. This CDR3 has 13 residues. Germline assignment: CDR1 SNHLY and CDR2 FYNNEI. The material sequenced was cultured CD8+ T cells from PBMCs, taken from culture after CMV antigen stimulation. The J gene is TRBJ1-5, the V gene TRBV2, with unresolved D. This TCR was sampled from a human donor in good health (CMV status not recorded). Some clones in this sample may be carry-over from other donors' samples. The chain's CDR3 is CASHGTSNQPQHF. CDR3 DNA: TGTGCCAGCCACGGAACTAGCAATCAGCCCCAGCATTTT.